This T cell receptor beta chain originates from a study of T-cell reconstitution after alpha-beta-depleted transplantation in children. Points from the study as a whole: Fresh T-cell production supplied most of the T-cell counts and diversity seen one year after transplant. It was reported that alpha-beta T cells came from several hundred expanded graft clones (about two months after transplant). High day-60 TCRbeta diversity in some patients came from surviving recipient T cells and thymic progenitors.

A note on this clonotype: Its antigen is not identified. This may be a read error, as it is one base from a much larger clone.

Using unique molecular identifiers, the investigators prepared the TCRbeta library. Each CDR3 protein gets one entry after TCRdb re-called the PCR reads with MiXCR. In the table there are about 300,000 distinct CDR3 sequences, about 9.5% of which are singletons. The CDR3 contains 16 residues. CDR1 SQVTM and CDR2 ANQGSEA come from the germline V gene. V usage is TRBV29-1 and J usage is TRBJ2-6; the match to TRBD1 covers 8 bases. This specimen consisted of PBMCs, obtained before TCRalphabeta/CD19-depleted stem cell transplant. The sequence derives from a boy less than two years old with acute myeloid leukemia, due to receive a stem cell transplant. The DNA for the CDR3 is TGCAGCGTTGTTGGGGACAGGTACTCTGAGGCCAACGTCCTGACTTTC. Its translation is CSVVGDRYSEANVLTF.